Sequencing of this T cell receptor (beta chain) was carried out in a study of blood T cell repertoires in COVID-19 (dated by TCRdb to 2020 to 2021). A note on the overall study: Samples from collaborators originated in the United States, Italy and Spain and spanned both the acute and convalescent phases of COVID-19. Where available, HLA class I and class II types were obtained from metadata supplied by the sample provider rather than from assay-based typing. Sample metadata almost always included a de-identified subject ID, COVID-19 status, age in years and sex. Samples came from the ongoing ImmuneRACE study (first 160 participants) plus 1,254 subjects from 6 global collaborators. Deeply sampled blood TCRbeta repertoires from subjects exposed to, actively infected with, or recovered from COVID-19 were included in the dataset. The material from the prospective study consisted of cDNA or gDNA derived from T cells, B-cell-depleted T cells, or PBMCs. The repertoires were released in a freely available public database intended as a resource for research on the immune response to SARS-CoV-2.

TCRbeta CDR3 regions were amplified from genomic DNA using the immunoSEQ Assay, a bias-controlled multiplex PCR. As for the authors' bioinformatics: The number of nucleated cells in each sample was estimated by amplification of reference gene primers within the assay. Sequence reads were collapsed and filtered to measure the absolute abundance of every unique TCRbeta CDR3 rearrangement. For each sample, productive Simpson clonality was calculated by taking the square root of Simpson's diversity index across productive rearrangements. TCRdb holds this immuneACCESS table with in-frame rearrangements only. Some clones are missing; in checked studies, unresolved V genes explain under half, and the rest has no known cause. V, J and clone size were drawn from that table, and D and trimming were deduced from the DNA. Present in this sample are approximately 400,000 clones, approximately 77% of which were seen just once. 1.1% of the sample comes from the top ten.

In regard to this clone: It has no known antigen specificity. The input lacks base qualities; no much larger clone sits a single base away.

Broader findings and caveats from the paper: Clinical and demographic metadata were provided uncurated, with the amount varying by source and participant.

Whole blood was collected in K2EDTA tubes by collaborating institutions according to the institutions' own protocols. Collaborator samples were shipped for TCRbeta analysis as frozen whole blood, isolated PBMCs, or DNA extracted from either sample type. Measured from the cysteine to the phenylalanine, the CDR3 is 16 residues long. Only the CDR3 DNA stays, 48 bases, in frame from base 1. For CDR1 and CDR2, the germline V gene lists SNHLY and FYNNEI. Unmatched junction bases come to 10, with V trimmed by 7 bases and J by 6 bases. The chain links TRBV2 with TRBJ2-6, and 9 bases in between align with TRBD1. The sequencing sample was made of peripheral blood. The TCR originated in a human donor with acute or convalescent COVID-19. The donor label of this sample is uncertain. The DNA sequence follows: TGTGCCAGCACCGGGACAGGGTTAATAGTGGCCAACGTCCTGACTTTC. This is translated as CASTGTGLIVANVLTF.